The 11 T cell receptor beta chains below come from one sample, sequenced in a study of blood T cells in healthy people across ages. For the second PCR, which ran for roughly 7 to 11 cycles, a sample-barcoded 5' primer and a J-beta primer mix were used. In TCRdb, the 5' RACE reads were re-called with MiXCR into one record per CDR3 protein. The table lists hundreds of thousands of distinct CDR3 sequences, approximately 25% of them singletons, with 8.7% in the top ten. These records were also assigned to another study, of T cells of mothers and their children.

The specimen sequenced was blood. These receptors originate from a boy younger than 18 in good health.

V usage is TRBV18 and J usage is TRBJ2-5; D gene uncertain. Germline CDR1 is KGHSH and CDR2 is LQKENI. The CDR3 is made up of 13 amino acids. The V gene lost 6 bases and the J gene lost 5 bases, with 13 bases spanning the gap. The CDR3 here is CASSPEHLETQYF. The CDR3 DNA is TGTGCCAGCTCGCCAGAACATCTTGAGACCCAGTACTTC.

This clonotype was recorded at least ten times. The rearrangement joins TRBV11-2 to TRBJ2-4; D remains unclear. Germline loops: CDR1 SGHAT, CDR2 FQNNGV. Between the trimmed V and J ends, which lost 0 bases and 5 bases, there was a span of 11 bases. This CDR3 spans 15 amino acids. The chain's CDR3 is CASSLDALSQNIQYF. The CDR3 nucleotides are TGTGCCAGCAGCTTAGATGCCCTGTCTCAAAACATTCAGTACTTC.

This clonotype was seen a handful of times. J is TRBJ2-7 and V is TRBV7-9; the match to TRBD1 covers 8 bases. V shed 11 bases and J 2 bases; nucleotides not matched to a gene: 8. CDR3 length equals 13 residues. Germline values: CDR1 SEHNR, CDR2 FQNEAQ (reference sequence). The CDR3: CAPVKQGAYEQYF. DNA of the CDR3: TGTGCCCCCGTTAAACAGGGGGCCTACGAGCAGTACTTC. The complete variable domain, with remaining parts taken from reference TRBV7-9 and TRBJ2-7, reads DTGVSQNPRHKITKRGQNVTFRCDPISEHNRLYWYRQTLGQGPEFLTYFQNEAQLEKSRLLSDRFSAERPKGSFSTLEIQRTEQGDSAMYLCAPVKQGAYEQYFGPGTRLTVT.

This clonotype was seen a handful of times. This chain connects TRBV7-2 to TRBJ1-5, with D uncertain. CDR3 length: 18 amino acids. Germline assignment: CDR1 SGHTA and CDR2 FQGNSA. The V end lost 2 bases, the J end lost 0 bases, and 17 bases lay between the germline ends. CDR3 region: CASSLRTAGTYSNQPQHF. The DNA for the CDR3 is TGTGCCAGCAGCTTAAGAACAGCCGGTACTTATAGCAATCAGCCCCAGCATTTT.

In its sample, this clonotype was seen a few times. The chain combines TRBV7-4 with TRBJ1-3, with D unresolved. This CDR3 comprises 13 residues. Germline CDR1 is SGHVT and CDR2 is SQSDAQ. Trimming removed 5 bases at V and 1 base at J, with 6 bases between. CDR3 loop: CASSLQSGNTIYF. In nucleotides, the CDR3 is TGTGCCAGCAGCCTCCAATCTGGAAACACCATATATTTT.

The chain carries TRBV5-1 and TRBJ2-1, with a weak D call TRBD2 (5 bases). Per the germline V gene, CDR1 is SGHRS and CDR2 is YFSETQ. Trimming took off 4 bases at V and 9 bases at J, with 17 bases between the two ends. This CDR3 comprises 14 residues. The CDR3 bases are TGCGCCAGCAGCCCCCCACTAGACAATAGTGAGCAGTTCTTC. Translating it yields CASSPPLDNSEQFF.

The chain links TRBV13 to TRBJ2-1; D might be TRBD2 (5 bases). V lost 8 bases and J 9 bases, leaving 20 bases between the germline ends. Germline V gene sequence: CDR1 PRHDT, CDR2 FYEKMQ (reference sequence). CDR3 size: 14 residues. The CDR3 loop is CASYTLGGRVEQFF. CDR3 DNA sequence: TGTGCCAGCTACACCCTTGGCGGGCGCGTTGAGCAGTTCTTC.

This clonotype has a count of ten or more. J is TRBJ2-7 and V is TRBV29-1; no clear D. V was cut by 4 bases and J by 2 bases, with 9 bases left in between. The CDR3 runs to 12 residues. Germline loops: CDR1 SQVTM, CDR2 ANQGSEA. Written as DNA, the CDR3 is TGCAGCGTTGGGCCAGAGGCCTACGAGCAGTACTTC. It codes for CSVGPEAYEQYF.

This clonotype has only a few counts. As DNA, the CDR3 is TGTGCCAGCAGCAACACAGGGGTAGGGAACACTGAAGCTTTCTTT. It specifies CASSNTGVGNTEAFF. V gene TRBV3-1 combines with J gene TRBJ1-1, with 7 bases fitting TRBD1. The germline V gene has CDR1 LGHDT and CDR2 YNNKEL (reference sequence). There are 15 residues in the CDR3. The V and J ends lost 5 bases and 1 base, in that order; junction bases with no gene match: 7.

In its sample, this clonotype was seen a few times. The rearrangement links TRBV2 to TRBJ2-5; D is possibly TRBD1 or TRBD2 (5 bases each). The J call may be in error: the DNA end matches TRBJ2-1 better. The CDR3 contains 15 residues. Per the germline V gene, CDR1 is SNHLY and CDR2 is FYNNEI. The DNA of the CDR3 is TGTGCCAGCAGTGCTCGGGCCGTTGGGACGAATGAGCAGTTCTTC. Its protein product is CASSARAVGTNEQFF.

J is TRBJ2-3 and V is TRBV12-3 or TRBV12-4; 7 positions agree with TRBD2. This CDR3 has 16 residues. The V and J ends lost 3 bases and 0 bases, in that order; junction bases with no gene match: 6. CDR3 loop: CASSFWSSGSTDTQYF. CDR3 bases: TGTGCCAGCAGTTTTTGGTCTAGCGGTAGCACAGATACGCAGTATTTT.